A selection of T cell receptor beta chains follows, all from one sample in a study of early T cells in non-severe SARS-CoV-2 infection. One entry per CDR3 protein, called by TCRdb with MiXCR from the 5' RACE reads. Counted here are some 48,000 distinct CDR3 sequences, around 10% occurring once; the ten biggest clones make up about 8%. Sequenced input: whole blood. All receptors come from an adult who was a healthcare worker with PCR-confirmed SARS-CoV-2 infection or an uninfected control (not recorded which). The CDR3 runs from the conserved cysteine through the conserved F or W. The order of the fields is D gene, J gene, V gene, clone size, CDR3 DNA, CDR3 protein. A D gene is named only where the DNA matches it firmly. Size tells how often a clone was seen (once, few, many) or the class of an expanded clone, and some rows leave it out.

d_call: TRBD2
j_call: TRBJ2-2
v_call: TRBV18
clone_size: many
cdr3_nt: TGTGCCAGCTCACCACGGACTAGCGGGTTCTCTGGGGGCACCGGGGAGCTGTTTTTT
cdr3_aa: CASSPRTSGFSGGTGELFF

d_call: NA
j_call: TRBJ1-2
v_call: TRBV19
clone_size: many
cdr3_nt: TGTGCCAGTAGTATGTCCGGATTCTATGGCTACACCTTC
cdr3_aa: CASSMSGFYGYTF

d_call: NA
j_call: TRBJ1-1
v_call: TRBV6-5
clone_size: NA
cdr3_nt: TGTGCCACACGCCGGGGGCTGGAGAACACTGAAGCTTTCTTT
cdr3_aa: CATRRGLENTEAFF

d_call: NA
j_call: TRBJ1-2
v_call: TRBV29-1
clone_size: NA
cdr3_nt: TGCAGCGTTGATTCGGACTATGGCTACACCTTC
cdr3_aa: CSVDSDYGYTF

d_call: TRBD2
j_call: TRBJ2-1
v_call: TRBV29-1
clone_size: few
cdr3_nt: TGCAGCGTTTTCGAGCGGGAGATCCAGTTCTTC
cdr3_aa: CSVFEREIQFF

d_call: TRBD1
j_call: TRBJ1-6
v_call: TRBV4-2
clone_size: NA
cdr3_nt: TGTGCCAGCAGCCAAGAGGCTGGGACAGCCAATTCACCCCTCCACTTT
cdr3_aa: CASSQEAGTANSPLHF

d_call: NA
j_call: TRBJ2-1
v_call: TRBV29-1
clone_size: many
cdr3_nt: TGCAGCGCCCAGGGGACCCCAGCGAATGAGCAGTTCTTC
cdr3_aa: CSAQGTPANEQFF

d_call: NA
j_call: TRBJ1-2
v_call: TRBV15
clone_size: NA
cdr3_nt: TGTGCCACCAGTGGGGAGGCCGGCTACACCTTC
cdr3_aa: CATSGEAGYTF

d_call: TRBD1
j_call: TRBJ1-5
v_call: TRBV19
clone_size: many
cdr3_nt: TGTGCCAGTAGTATCCGGACAGGGGGGGCAAATCAGCCCCAGCATTTT
cdr3_aa: CASSIRTGGANQPQHF

d_call: NA
j_call: TRBJ2-1
v_call: TRBV28
clone_size: NA
cdr3_nt: TGTGCCAGCAGTTCCCGCTCACCCTACTTGGATGAGCAGTTCTTC
cdr3_aa: CASSSRSPYLDEQFF

d_call: TRBD1
j_call: TRBJ2-7
v_call: TRBV13
clone_size: NA
cdr3_nt: TGTGCCAGCAGCTTCCGGGACAGGAGCTCCTACGAGCAGTACTTC
cdr3_aa: CASSFRDRSSYEQYF

d_call: NA
j_call: TRBJ2-5
v_call: TRBV21-1
clone_size: many
cdr3_nt: TGTGCCAGCAGGACAGGGCCCCAGACCCAGTACTTC
cdr3_aa: CASRTGPQTQYF

d_call: NA
j_call: TRBJ1-6
v_call: TRBV7-9
clone_size: once
cdr3_nt: TGTGCCAGCAGCTTACAAACCGCCCAAGCCCTCCACTTT
cdr3_aa: CASSLQTAQALHF

d_call: NA
j_call: TRBJ1-3
v_call: TRBV27
clone_size: NA
cdr3_nt: TGTGCCAGCAGTCCCCGCAGGATCTCTGGAAACACCATATATTTT
cdr3_aa: CASSPRRISGNTIYF

d_call: NA
j_call: TRBJ1-2
v_call: TRBV20-1
clone_size: few
cdr3_nt: TGCAGTGCTGAACCCCCGGGACGGACTAACTATGGCTACACCTTC
cdr3_aa: CSAEPPGRTNYGYTF

d_call: TRBD1
j_call: TRBJ2-7
v_call: TRBV6-5
clone_size: many
cdr3_nt: TGTGCCAGCAGTTACTCCCCCGGGACAGGGGGCCGAGAGCAGTACTTC
cdr3_aa: CASSYSPGTGGREQYF

d_call: TRBD1
j_call: TRBJ2-5
v_call: TRBV3-1
clone_size: many
cdr3_nt: TGTGCCAGCAGCCAAGAGGACAGGGGGATGGAGACCCAGTACTTC
cdr3_aa: CASSQEDRGMETQYF

d_call: TRBD2
j_call: TRBJ2-7
v_call: TRBV4-1
clone_size: few
cdr3_nt: TGCGCCAGCAGCCAAGTCCTAGCGGGGCCGGCCGAGCAGTACTTC
cdr3_aa: CASSQVLAGPAEQYF

d_call: NA
j_call: TRBJ2-5
v_call: TRBV27
clone_size: many
cdr3_nt: TGTGCCAGCAGTTCTGGGAACCAAGAGACCCAGTACTTC
cdr3_aa: CASSSGNQETQYF

d_call: TRBD1
j_call: TRBJ2-7
v_call: TRBV30
clone_size: many
cdr3_nt: TGTGCCTGGAGTTCAGGGGGTGGCCTCGAGCAGTACTTC
cdr3_aa: CAWSSGGGLEQYF

d_call: TRBD2
j_call: TRBJ2-1
v_call: TRBV13
clone_size: many
cdr3_nt: TGTGCCAGCAGCCCCGGGGTAGCGGGAGGGGGGCGCTACAATGAGCAGTTCTTC
cdr3_aa: CASSPGVAGGGRYNEQFF

d_call: TRBD1
j_call: TRBJ2-1
v_call: TRBV5-1
clone_size: NA
cdr3_nt: TGCGCCAGCAGTCCGCGCAGGGGGAGCTCCTACAATGAGCAGTTCTTC
cdr3_aa: CASSPRRGSSYNEQFF

d_call: NA
j_call: TRBJ2-7
v_call: TRBV27
clone_size: NA
cdr3_nt: TGTGCCAGCAGTTCCCCGGAGAGGGGATCCTACGAGCAGTACTTC
cdr3_aa: CASSSPERGSYEQYF

d_call: TRBD2
j_call: TRBJ2-1
v_call: TRBV11-2
clone_size: many
cdr3_nt: TGTGCCAGCAGCTTTTTCGGGACTAGCCGGAATGAGCAGTTCTTC
cdr3_aa: CASSFFGTSRNEQFF

d_call: TRBD1
j_call: TRBJ1-5
v_call: TRBV2
clone_size: many
cdr3_nt: TGTGCCAGCAGTTATCGAGGGACAGGGGGCAGTCAGCCCCAGCATTTT
cdr3_aa: CASSYRGTGGSQPQHF

d_call: NA
j_call: TRBJ2-2
v_call: TRBV5-5
clone_size: NA
cdr3_nt: TGTGCCAGCAGCTCGGGACACACGAACGCCGGGGAGCTGTTTTTT
cdr3_aa: CASSSGHTNAGELFF

d_call: NA
j_call: TRBJ2-4
v_call: TRBV11-3
clone_size: NA
cdr3_nt: TGTGCCAGCAGCTTGGGGCAGGGCCTAGCCAAAAACATTCAGTACTTC
cdr3_aa: CASSLGQGLAKNIQYF

d_call: NA
j_call: TRBJ2-1
v_call: TRBV2
clone_size: many
cdr3_nt: TGTGCCAGCAGTATAGACTTCAATGAGCAGTTCTTC
cdr3_aa: CASSIDFNEQFF